This TCR beta chain is drawn from a study of blood T cells in healthy people across ages. Study outcomes and limitations: Without sorted subsets, naive and antigen-experienced compartments could not be conclusively compared.

Only a few counts were recorded for this clonotype. What it recognizes is unknown. Extraction of total RNA produced a minimum of 5.5 micrograms from each sample. It was with a sample-barcoded 5' primer and a J-beta primer mix that a second PCR of roughly 6 to 12 cycles was run. Researchers report that a template-switch adaptor with 12 random nucleotides tagged each cDNA molecule. TCRdb redid the calling of the 5' RACE reads with MiXCR, one entry per CDR3 protein. The sample holds about 580,000 distinct CDR3 sequences, around half seen once. The receptor's source is a man aged 80 or over in good health. The sequencing sample was made of blood.

CDR3 DNA sequence: TGTGCCAGCAGTTTATCCGGAACCTGGTTCTATGGCTACACCTTC. It yields the protein CASSLSGTWFYGYTF. The rearrangement joins TRBV27 to TRBJ1-2; D unresolved. This CDR3 region has 15 residues. V was cut by 0 bases and J by 4 bases, with 12 bases left in between. The germline V gene encodes CDR1 MNHEY and CDR2 SMNVEV (reference sequence).